The 9 T cell receptor beta chains reported below all come from one sample, sequenced in a study of cytomegalovirus exposure and HLA in healthy donors. Researchers ran the PCR with 60 Vbeta and 13 Jbeta primers. Profiling relied on immunoSEQ multiplex PCR, and the TCRdb table lists in-frame clones only, not all of them. The table has more than 80,000 clones, roughly 61% seen once. The sequencing sample was made of PBMCs. The receptors shown here come from a woman in her thirties or forties in good health and CMV-seropositive.

The chain couples TRBV18 to TRBJ1-3, with D hard to call. The germline gives CDR1 KGHSH, CDR2 LQKENI. Trimming took 8 bases from V and 0 from J, leaving 17 bases between them. This CDR3 is 16 amino acids long. CDR3 sequence reads: CASTRVHSSSGNTIYF. The CDR3 region has the DNA TGTGCCAGCACCCGGGTGCATAGCAGCTCTGGAAACACCATATATTTT.

The chain couples TRBV28 to TRBJ1-2, with a possible D match to TRBD1 (5 bases). Trimming removed 3 bases from V and 1 base from J, with 12 bases in between. The V gene's germline CDR1 is MDHEN and CDR2 SYDVKM. The CDR3 sequence is 15 residues long. CDR3 DNA: TGTGCCAGCAGTTTTGCCCGGGGGGGTAACTATGGCTACACCTTC. It encodes CASSFARGGNYGYTF.

The chain joins TRBV5-4 to TRBJ1-1; tentative D call: TRBD1 (6 bases). In germline, CDR1 is SGHNT, CDR2 YYREEE (reference sequence). The CDR3 totals 15 residues. V lost 0 bases and J 3 bases, leaving 12 bases between the germline ends. The CDR3 loop is CASSLGGAGDTEAFF. In nucleotides, the CDR3 is TGTGCCAGCAGCTTGGGAGGGGCAGGGGACACTGAAGCTTTCTTT.

J is TRBJ2-5 and V is TRBV29-1, with 14 bases aligning to TRBD2. Germline assignment: CDR1 SQVTM and CDR2 ANQGSEA. V lost 6 bases to trimming and J lost 5 bases; unmatched junction nucleotides: 8. This CDR3 contains 15 residues. CDR3 residues: CSVTGTSGSGETQYF. The CDR3 DNA sequence: TGCAGCGTGACCGGGACTAGCGGGAGTGGGGAGACCCAGTACTTC. The full variable domain, in which reference TRBV29-1 and TRBJ2-5 provide the parts outside the CDR3, is SAVISQKPSRDICQRGTSLTIQCQVDSQVTMMFWYRQQPGQSLTLIATANQGSEATYESGFVIDKFPISRPNLTFSTLTVSNMSPEDSSIYLCSVTGTSGSGETQYFGPGTRLLVL.

The rearrangement joins TRBV5-1 to TRBJ2-7; a possible D gene is TRBD2 (5 bases). The CDR3 consists of 14 residues. Germline CDR1 reads SGHRS; CDR2 reads YFSETQ. V gave up 0 bases and J gave up 6 bases, with 13 bases separating them. The chain's CDR3 is CASSLGGGRVEQYF. The CDR3 DNA follows: TGCGCCAGCAGCTTGGGTGGAGGTCGGGTCGAGCAGTACTTC.

The chain joins TRBV28 to TRBJ2-4, with D possibly matching TRBD1 (6 bases). V was clipped by 6 bases and J by 0 bases, with 15 bases between them. There are 16 residues in the CDR3. Germline V gene data show CDR1 as MDHEN and CDR2 as SYDVKM. The CDR3 coding sequence is TGTGCCAGCAGGGAACAGGGAACTATAGCCAAAAACATTCAGTACTTC. Its translation: CASREQGTIAKNIQYF. Full variable domain (outside the CDR3, taken from reference TRBV28 and TRBJ2-4): DVKVTQSSRYLVKRTGEKVFLECVQDMDHENMFWYRQDPGLGLRLIYFSYDVKMKEKGDIPEGYSVSREKKERFSLILESASTNQTSMYLCASREQGTIAKNIQYFGAGTRLSVL.

The gene calls are TRBV28 and TRBJ1-4; no reliable D call. This CDR3 is 12 amino acids long. V lost 3 bases and J 13 bases, leaving 12 bases between the germline ends. Germline V gene lookup returns CDR1 MDHEN and CDR2 SYDVKM. This CDR3 is CASSFEGGRLFF. For the CDR3, the DNA is TGTGCCAGCAGTTTCGAGGGAGGCAGACTGTTTTTT.

This clone has a handful of counts. This sequence joins TRBV29-1 and TRBJ1-1, with D unresolved. Germline V gene lookup returns CDR1 SQVTM and CDR2 ANQGSEA. The CDR3 consists of 13 residues. V lost 3 bases and J 1 base, leaving 9 bases between the germline ends. This chain's CDR3 is CSVEGLGNTEAFF. Written as DNA, the CDR3 is TGCAGCGTTGAGGGCCTCGGGAACACTGAAGCTTTCTTT.

This clone has only a few counts. V usage is TRBV28 and J usage is TRBJ1-1; maybe TRBD1 (5 bases). This CDR3 comprises 18 residues. V shed 5 bases and J shed 0 bases, with 22 bases lying between them. Germline CDR1 is MDHEN and CDR2 is SYDVKM. The CDR3 DNA follows: TGTGCCAGCAGTCCGAGGTCGCAGGGACGGGGGGTGAACACTGAAGCTTTCTTT. Amino acid sequence: CASSPRSQGRGVNTEAFF. The variable domain in full, with the rest retrieved from reference TRBV28 and TRBJ1-1, is DVKVTQSSRYLVKRTGEKVFLECVQDMDHENMFWYRQDPGLGLRLIYFSYDVKMKEKGDIPEGYSVSREKKERFSLILESASTNQTSMYLCASSPRSQGRGVNTEAFFGQGTRLTVV.